This is a list of T cell receptor beta chains from one sample in a study of cytotoxic CD8 clonotypes in ibrutinib-treated CLL. Sequencing used immunoSEQ multiplex PCR; TCRdb keeps in-frame clones, though not all of them. The sample lists some 300,000 clones; about 80% were seen once. The sample here was PBMCs, taken before ibrutinib treatment. These receptors were collected from a human donor with chronic lymphocytic leukemia. The CDR3 runs from the conserved cysteine through the conserved F or W. The D gene is left open where the match is weak. Clone size is shown for a subset of rows, as once, few, many or a class of expanded clone.

j_gene	d_gene	abundance	v_gene	CDR3nt	CDR3aa
TRBJ2-6	TRBD1	-	TRBV5-1	TGCGCCAGCAGCTGGACCGGGACAGGGATCTTCTCTGGGGCCAACGTCCTGACTTTC	CASSWTGTGIFSGANVLTF
TRBJ2-5	-	-	TRBV7-2	TGTGCCAGCAGCCCCCAAGAGACCCAGTACTTC	CASSPQETQYF
TRBJ2-5	-	once	TRBV18	TGTGCCAGCTCACCAGGACTCAAGGAGACCCAGTACTTC	CASSPGLKETQYF
TRBJ2-5	TRBD2	-	TRBV5-1	TGCGCCAGCAGCTTTAGCGGGGGCCAGGAGACCCAGTACTTC	CASSFSGGQETQYF
TRBJ1-5	-	-	TRBV29-1	TGCAGCGTTGTGGGACCGCGTGGGCTGCCCCAGCATTTT	CSVVGPRGLPQHF
TRBJ2-5	-	once	TRBV14	TGTGCCAGCAGCCAATTACGAGAGACCCAGTACTTC	CASSQLRETQYF
TRBJ1-2	-	-	TRBV4-2	TGTGCCAGCAGCCAAGATTCTCAGGGAGGGTATGGCTACACCTTC	CASSQDSQGGYGYTF
TRBJ2-5	-	-	TRBV6-1	TGTGCCAGCAGCGCCCATCGGGGGACGGGGGAGACCCAGTACTTC	CASSAHRGTGETQYF
TRBJ2-1	TRBD2	-	TRBV9	TGTGCCAGCAGCGTGGCTAGCGGATTCTCAAATGAGCAGTTCTTC	CASSVASGFSNEQFF
TRBJ2-3	TRBD1	-	TRBV28	TGTGCCAGCAGGACAGGGGGCACAGATACGCAGTATTTT	CASRTGGTDTQYF
TRBJ2-7	-	-	TRBV4-3	TGCGCCAGCAGCCAAGGGCTGGGAGGAGATTACGAGCAGTACTTC	CASSQGLGGDYEQYF
TRBJ2-2	TRBD1	-	TRBV9	TGTGCCAGCAGCGCACAGGGGACGTACACCGGGGAGCTGTTTTTT	CASSAQGTYTGELFF
TRBJ2-2	-	-	TRBV7-6	TGTGCCAGCAGCTCGACGGACAGTGACACCGGGGAGCTGTTTTTT	CASSSTDSDTGELFF
TRBJ2-4	-	few	TRBV5-6	TGTGCCAGCAGCTGGGGACCCAAAAACATTCAGTACTTC	CASSWGPKNIQYF
TRBJ2-5	-	-	TRBV5-4	TGTGCCAGCAGCTTGGGAGGAGGGGTCCAAGAGACCCAGTACTTC	CASSLGGGVQETQYF
TRBJ2-1	TRBD2	-	TRBV28	TGTGCCAGCAGTTTGGGAGGGGCCTACAATGAGCAGTTCTTC	CASSLGGAYNEQFF
TRBJ1-3	-	-	TRBV29-1	TGCAGCGGTGGACGGGATGGAAACACCATATATTTT	CSGGRDGNTIYF
TRBJ2-1	-	-	TRBV30	TGTGCCTGGAGGACTAGTCGGTACAATGAGCAGTTCTTC	CAWRTSRYNEQFF
TRBJ1-1	-	-	TRBV29-1	TGCAGCTACTTTGGACAGATAAACACTGAAGCTTTCTTT	CSYFGQINTEAFF
TRBJ2-1	TRBD2	-	TRBV5-4	TGTGCCAGCAGCTTGGGGGGTCTAGCGGGAGGATTGGGGAATGAGCAGTTCTTC	CASSLGGLAGGLGNEQFF
TRBJ2-5	TRBD1	-	TRBV11-2	TGTGCCAGCAGCTTACAGGGGGCGCTTCAAGAGACCCAGTACTTC	CASSLQGALQETQYF
TRBJ2-1	-	-	TRBV6-5	TGTGCCAGCAGTTATTTCCTTGGGAATGAGCAGTTCTTC	CASSYFLGNEQFF
TRBJ2-3	-	few	TRBV5-1	TGCGCCAGCAGCTTTCCCGGGGACGCAGATACGCAGTATTTT	CASSFPGDADTQYF
TRBJ1-2	TRBD1	-	TRBV12-5	TGTGCTAGTGGTTTAGGGGACAGGGGGCCAGACAACTATGGCTACACCTTC	CASGLGDRGPDNYGYTF
TRBJ2-5	TRBD2	-	TRBV19	TGTGCCAGTAGTAGGGGAATAGCGGGAGATGGACAAGAGACCCAGTACTTC	CASSRGIAGDGQETQYF
TRBJ1-4	TRBD1	-	TRBV5-6	TGTGCCAGCAGCCCCGGGACAGGTCGATATACGGAAAAACTGTTTTTT	CASSPGTGRYTEKLFF
TRBJ2-7	-	-	TRBV27	TGTGCCAGCACCCTGAGCGCAGGCCGCCTCTCCTACGAGCAGTACTTC	CASTLSAGRLSYEQYF
TRBJ2-5	-	once	TRBV10-1	TGCGCCAGCAGTGAGCTTCGTGGGCAGCAAGAGACCCAGTACTTC	CASSELRGQQETQYF
TRBJ1-1	-	-	TRBV29-1	TGCAGCGTAGCAGGGACTCGGAACACTGAAGCTTTCTTT	CSVAGTRNTEAFF
TRBJ2-3	-	-	TRBV7-6	TGTGCCAGCAGGGCGGGGCTAGCGAGGAGCACAGATACGCAGTATTTT	CASRAGLARSTDTQYF
TRBJ2-7	TRBD1	-	TRBV12-5	TGTGCTAGTGGTTTGGTACAGGGGTTTAACTACGAGCAGTACTTC	CASGLVQGFNYEQYF
TRBJ2-5	-	-	TRBV14	TGTGCCAGCAGCCAGAACGGGGATGGGAAGACCCAGTACTTC	CASSQNGDGKTQYF